The 20 T cell receptor beta chains below come from one sample, sequenced in a study of glioma-infiltrating T cells. Amplification of TCR alpha and beta CDR3 regions from RNA used iRepertoire nested multiplex PCR. TCRdb processed the multiplex PCR reads anew with MiXCR; each CDR3 protein has one entry. Of around 390,000 distinct CDR3 sequences listed, 41% are singletons. Sequences were obtained from glioma tissue, nonneoplastic brain tissue, or PBMCs (not recorded which). The source is a human donor with low-grade glioma or glioblastoma, undergoing nonglioma brain surgery, or in good health (not recorded which).

The CDR3 nucleotides read TGTCCACGGCCGGGCAGCCTTCCTAATTCACCCCTCCACTTT. Translated: CPRPGSLPNSPLHF. V gene TRBV18 combines with J gene TRBJ1-6; D not certain. From germline, CDR1 is KGHSH and CDR2 LQKENI. CDR3 length equals 14 residues.

This clonotype has a single count. Mismatch with germline at one junction end may stem from a read error. The chain couples TRBV27 to TRBJ1-3; D is perhaps TRBD1 (6 bases). The CDR3 is made up of 17 amino acids. The germline CDR1 and CDR2 sequences are MNHEY and SMNVEV (reference sequence). The CDR3 here is CASSSSLGTNSGNTIHF. CDR3 DNA sequence: TGTGCCAGCAGCTCAAGCTTAGGGACAAACTCTGGAAACACCATACATTTT.

This clonotype occurred many times. This chain joins TRBV6-2 or TRBV6-3 and TRBJ2-7; tentatively, D is TRBD1 or TRBD2 (5 bases each). The CDR3 loop spans 14 amino acids. Trimming shortened V by 7 bases and J by 2 bases, and 15 bases separated the two germline ends. Germline loops: CDR1 MNHEY, CDR2 SVGEGT. CDR3: CASTRDAGPYEQYF. CDR3 in DNA: TGTGCCAGCACCCGGGACGCGGGTCCCTACGAGCAGTACTTC.

Remarks on this clonotype: This may be a read error, as it is one base from a much larger clone. The chain recombines TRBV6-1 with TRBJ2-5, with TRBD1 as a possible D gene (6 bases). The CDR3 runs 14 residues. Germline CDR1 MNHNS, CDR2 SASEGT. The CDR3 protein is CASSSRGSQVTQYF. As DNA, the CDR3 is TGTGCCAGCAGTAGCAGGGGCAGCCAAGTGACCCAGTACTTC.

This chain joins TRBV7-9 and TRBJ2-7; D ambiguous. Looked up from germline, CDR1 is SEHNR and CDR2 is FQNEAQ (reference sequence). CDR3 length: 13 amino acids. Trimming pared 5 bases from V and 1 base from J, leaving 9 bases between. The CDR3 sequence is CASSQVESYEQYF. The CDR3 region has the DNA TGTGCCAGCAGCCAGGTGGAGTCCTACGAGCAGTACTTC.

This chain links TRBV2 with TRBJ2-1; no clear D gene. From germline, CDR1 is SNHLY and CDR2 FYNNEI. CDR3 length: 15 residues. Trimming took 4 bases from V and 0 from J, leaving 10 bases between them. Here the CDR3 reads CASSVEQSSYNEQFF. The CDR3 DNA is TGTGCCAGCAGTGTTGAACAGAGCTCCTACAATGAGCAGTTCTTC.

The chain links TRBV7-2 to TRBJ2-2; TRBD2 matches at 12 bases. CDR3 length: 17 amino acids. Germline V gives CDR1 SGHTA, CDR2 FQGNSA. V gave up 1 base and J gave up 6 bases; unmatched junction bases: 6. The CDR3 DNA is TGTGCCAGCAGCTTAGGACTAGCGGGAGTAGTCGCCGGGGAGCTGTTTTTT. Translated: CASSLGLAGVVAGELFF.

Notes on this clonotype: This may be a read error, as it is one base from a much larger clone. The rearrangement uses TRBV27 and TRBJ2-1; unclear D gene. The length of the CDR3 is 14 residues. Trimming removed 0 bases from V and 2 bases from J, with 5 bases in between. Germline V gives CDR1 MNHEY, CDR2 SMNVEV (reference sequence). The CDR3 coding sequence is TGTGCCAGCAGTTTATCCGGACCCTACAATGAGCAGTTCTTC. Its protein is CASSLSGPYNEQFF.

In this sample, this clonotype turned up a few times. The chain carries TRBV20-1 and TRBJ1-1, with D uncertain. Germline V gene lookup returns CDR1 DFQATT and CDR2 SNEGSKA (reference sequence). CDR3 size: 12 residues. V lost 1 base to trimming and J lost 6 bases, with 9 bases between them. The DNA of the CDR3 is TGCAGTGCTAGAGCACGGACGTCTGAAGCTTTCTTT. Translated: CSARARTSEAFF.

The J gene is TRBJ2-1, the V gene TRBV5-4; TRBD1 matches 8 bases. J gave up 9 bases and V 5 bases, and 13 bases lay outside the gene matches. The V gene's germline CDR1 is SGHNT and CDR2 YYREEE (reference sequence). The CDR3 has 15 amino acids. The CDR3 DNA reads as TGTGCCAGCAGTGACAGGACAGGGTGGGGTAGTGAGCAGTTCTTC. Protein product: CASSDRTGWGSEQFF.

Worth noting for this clonotype: One junction end disagrees with the germline gene, perhaps due to a read error. The CDR3 nucleotides are TGTGCCAGCAGTTACTCAGGAGGTGATCAGTCCCAGCATTTT. Translating gives CASSYSGGDQSQHF. The rearrangement links TRBV6-5 to TRBJ1-5, with unresolved D. Germline loops: CDR1 MNHEY, CDR2 SVGAGI. There are 14 residues in the CDR3.

The table lists this clonotype with a few counts. J is TRBJ2-7 and V is TRBV6-2 or TRBV6-3, with D possibly matching TRBD1 (6 bases). Germline V gene sequence: CDR1 MNHEY, CDR2 SVGEGT. The CDR3 totals 11 residues. Trimming shortened V by 6 bases and J by 7 bases, and 10 bases separated the two germline ends. This CDR3 reads CASSSTGEQYF. The DNA for the CDR3 is TGTGCCAGCAGCTCGACAGGAGAGCAGTACTTC.

J is TRBJ1-1 and V is TRBV14; D is unclear. V lost 4 bases and J 1 base, leaving 7 bases between the germline ends. This CDR3 contains 13 residues. The germline V gene has CDR1 SGHDN and CDR2 FVKESK. CDR3 sequence (DNA): TGTGCCAGCAGCCCGAGCGGGAACACTGAAGCTTTCTTT. It encodes CASSPSGNTEAFF.

As regards this clonotype: This may arise from a read error, as a much more abundant clone is one base away. V gene TRBV7-2 combines with J gene TRBJ2-5; D remains ambiguous. The CDR3 consists of 12 residues. Germline V gene sequence: CDR1 SGHTA, CDR2 FQGNSA. The CDR3 DNA reads as TGTGGCAGCAGCGAAGGGCGAGAGACCCAGTACTTC. Translated, it gives CGSSEGRETQYF. Drawing the rest from reference TRBV7-2 and TRBJ2-5, the complete variable domain is GAGVSQSPSNKVTEKGKDVELRCDPISGHTALYWYRQSLGQGLEFLIYFQGNSAPDKSGLPSDRFSAERTGGSVSTLTIQRTQQEDSAVYLCGSSEGRETQYFGPGTRLLVL.

A word on this clonotype: At one boundary the junction diverges from the germline segment, which might be a read error. The rearrangement joins TRBV2 to TRBJ2-7; D ambiguous. The J call may be in error: the DNA end matches TRBJ2-5 better. The CDR3 consists of 14 residues. Germline CDR1 and CDR2: SNHLY and FYNNEI. CDR3: CACSELTLQETQYF. CDR3 DNA sequence: TGTGCCTGCAGTGAATTGACACTCCAAGAGACCCAGTACTTC.

The DNA of the CDR3 is TGTGCCAGCAGCCCGTCGAGGGGCGAGCAGTACTTC. Translation gives CASSPSRGEQYF. The chain combines TRBV7-2 with TRBJ2-7; D may correspond to TRBD1 or TRBD2 (5 bases each). V lost 5 bases to trimming and J lost 6 bases, with 11 bases between them. This CDR3 is 12 amino acids long. CDR1 and CDR2 from the germline V gene are SGHTA and FQGNSA.

The table lists this clonotype with a few counts. V is TRBV6-1 and J is TRBJ2-5; no reliable D call. CDR3 size: 16 residues. V was cut by 5 bases and J by 0 bases, with 16 bases left in between. The germline V gene has CDR1 MNHNS and CDR2 SASEGT. The CDR3 here is CASSPPAVRYQETQYF. The CDR3 DNA follows: TGTGCCAGCAGTCCCCCGGCAGTTCGATACCAAGAGACCCAGTACTTC.

This clonotype showed up just once. The chain recombines TRBV4-2 with TRBJ2-3; a weak D match, TRBD2 (5 bases). V was shortened by 5 bases and J by 1 base, with 13 bases between the two germline ends. CDR3 length: 15 amino acids. Germline V gene sequence: CDR1 LGHNA, CDR2 YNFKEQ. The CDR3 region has the DNA TGTGCCAGCAGCAGTGAGCTAGCCGGCACAGATACGCAGTATTTT. As protein: CASSSELAGTDTQYF.

CDR3 loop: CASTPEANYGYTF. The CDR3 DNA is TGTGCCAGCACCCCGGAAGCTAACTATGGCTACACCTTC. This chain links TRBV12-3 or TRBV12-4 with TRBJ1-2, with D unclear. Trimming pared 7 bases from V and 0 bases from J, leaving 9 bases between. The CDR3 is 13 amino acids.

This clonotype was seen many times. The V and J genes are TRBV6-6 and TRBJ2-7; possibly TRBD2 for D (6 bases). The CDR3 covers 15 residues. Germline-derived CDR1 and CDR2 are MNHNY and SVGAGI (reference sequence). The V gene lost 1 base and the J gene lost 4 bases, with 14 bases spanning the gap. CDR3 coding DNA: TGTGCCAGCAGTTACTATAGCGGCGGATTTTACGAGCAGTACTTC. Translation: CASSYYSGGFYEQYF.